These 8 T cell receptor beta chains share one sample of origin, sequenced in a study of blood T cell repertoires in COVID-19 (dated by TCRdb to 2018 to 2021). Libraries came from the immunoSEQ multiplex PCR assay. TCRdb took over this immuneACCESS table, retaining in-frame rearrangements with V and J assigned. Such tables are incomplete; in checked studies, under half of the missing clones stem from an unresolved V gene, and the remainder is unexplained. This sample comprises roughly 40,000 clones, about nine tenths of them detected only once. Together, the top ten hold 3.7% of the sample. The material sequenced was peripheral blood. These receptors were collected from a human donor in a cohort sampled during active COVID-19.

The chain recombines TRBV18 with TRBJ1-5, with 7 bases identical to TRBD1. The CDR3 sequence is 16 residues long. CDR1 is KGHSH, CDR2 LQKENI, per germline. V shed 5 bases and J 4 bases; nucleotides not matched to a gene: 11. The DNA for the CDR3 is TGTGCCAGCTCAGGCAGGGGGGCAGGGCAAAATCAGCCCCAGCATTTT. Protein product: CASSGRGAGQNQPQHF. The full variable domain, rest sourced from reference TRBV18 and TRBJ1-5, is NAGVMQNPRHLVRRRGQEARLRCSPMKGHSHVYWYRQLPEEGLKFMVYLQKENIIDESGMPKERFSAEFPKEGPSILRIQQVVRGDSAAYFCASSGRGAGQNQPQHFGDGTRLSIL.

The CDR3 coding sequence is TGTGCCAGCAGTTCCCCCCGAGGATTGACCTACGAGCAGTACTTC. This sequence encodes CASSSPRGLTYEQYF. The genes are TRBV28 and TRBJ2-7; D gene uncertain. Trimming pared 4 bases from V and 2 bases from J, leaving 15 bases between. In germline, CDR1 is MDHEN, CDR2 SYDVKM. CDR3 size: 15 residues.

The gene calls are TRBV7-2 and TRBJ1-1, with 10 bases lining up with TRBD1. In germline, CDR1 is SGHTA, CDR2 FQGNSA. The trim removed 4 bases at V and 5 bases at J, leaving 13 bases unmatched. The CDR3 spans 17 residues. In DNA, the CDR3 is TGTGCCAGCAGCTCCCGAGGACAGGGGGGTTTGAGGACTGAAGCTTTCTTT. This codes for CASSSRGQGGLRTEAFF. Full variable domain (outside the CDR3, taken from reference TRBV7-2 and TRBJ1-1): GAGVSQSPSNKVTEKGKDVELRCDPISGHTALYWYRQSLGQGLEFLIYFQGNSAPDKSGLPSDRFSAERTGGSVSTLTIQRTQQEDSAVYLCASSSRGQGGLRTEAFFGQGTRLTVV.

The chain couples TRBV18 to TRBJ2-7; the D gene is possibly TRBD1 (6 bases). Trimming cost V 4 bases and J 2 bases, with 12 bases left between them. The CDR3 runs 14 residues. Germline CDR1 KGHSH, CDR2 LQKENI. CDR3 in amino acids: CASSLPGQTYEQYF. CDR3 bases: TGTGCCAGCTCACTCCCTGGACAGACCTACGAGCAGTACTTC.

V is TRBV3-1 (or the pseudogene TRBV3-2) and J is TRBJ1-1, with a tentative D call TRBD1 (6 bases). In germline, CDR1 is LGHDT, CDR2 YNNKEL (reference sequence). CDR3 length: 14 amino acids. The germline V and J ends were trimmed by 2 bases and 7 bases, with 14 bases remaining between them. The CDR3 protein is CASSQSDRDNEAFF. DNA for the CDR3: TGTGCCAGCAGCCAATCTGATCGGGACAATGAAGCTTTCTTT.

This clone was detected only a few times. Here the CDR3 reads CASSQWFLETKDFGVWFFETQYF. The CDR3 DNA sequence: TGTGCCAGCAGCCAGTGGTTTCTGGAGACCAAGGACTTCGGGGTTTGGTTTTTCGAGACCCAGTACTTC. The rearrangement links TRBV3-1 (or the pseudogene TRBV3-2) to TRBJ2-5; D possibly corresponds to TRBD2 (5 bases). CDR3 length: 23 residues. Germline-derived CDR1 and CDR2 are LGHDT and YNNKEL (reference sequence). V dropped 3 bases and J dropped 5 bases, with 40 bases sitting between them.

The genes are TRBV7-6 and TRBJ1-4; possible D gene TRBD1, 5 bases. This CDR3 spans 14 amino acids. Germline CDR1 is SGHVS and CDR2 is FNYEAQ. The ends were cut back, 5 bases at V and 2 bases at J, with 9 bases in the middle. The CDR3 loop reads CASSPQGTNEKLFF. The DNA for the CDR3 is TGTGCCAGCAGCCCTCAGGGTACTAATGAAAAACTGTTTTTT.

CDR3 sequence: CATSPQRRGGNEQFF. The CDR3 region has the DNA TGTGCCACCAGCCCCCAGCGGCGGGGGGGGAATGAGCAGTTCTTC. The chain links TRBV15 to TRBJ2-1; TRBD2 agrees at 9 bases. Germline trimming cut 5 bases from V and 7 bases from J; bases unmatched to any gene: 9. The CDR3 sequence is 15 residues long. Germline V gene data show CDR1 as LNHNV and CDR2 as YYDKDF (reference sequence).